Ten or more counts support the clone carrying this TCR beta chain. Its specificity is not known. This clone may be a read error of a much larger clone one base away. CDR1 is PRHDT, CDR2 FYEKMQ, per germline (reference sequence). The CDR3 has 15 residues. None of the patients had undergone any treatment ahead of thyroid surgery. The record originates from a study of metastatic and nonmetastatic thyroid tumors. Study as a whole: Peripheral blood and tumor or nodule samples from malignant and benign thyroid patients were compared.

Whole-study results and caveats: In both blood and tumor samples, TCR beta diversity was reported significantly higher for malignant than benign nodules.

TCRdb recomputed clones from the PCR reads via MiXCR. Of approximately 28,000 clones detected, 24% appear once; the ten largest clones hold 13% to 15%. The specimen was blood. The source is a female donor with papillary thyroid cancer or a benign thyroid nodule (not recorded which). Some clones in this sample may be carry-over from other donors' samples. The chain links TRBV13 to TRBJ2-1, with 9 bases matching TRBD2. The CDR3 loop reads CVSNGGRASYNEQFF. CDR3 sequence (DNA): TGTGTCAGCAATGGCGGGAGGGCCTCCTACAATGAGCAGTTCTTC.